These T cell receptor beta chains were read from a single sample in a study of blood T cell repertoires in COVID-19. Clones were read by immunoSEQ multiplex PCR, and TCRdb kept only the in-frame ones, dropping some. The sample lists about 230,000 clones, around four fifths seen once, with around 18% in the top ten. What was sequenced was peripheral blood. These receptors all stem from a woman of 80 years or more with active or convalescent COVID-19. CDR3s leave out the opening cysteine and the closing phenylalanine or tryptophan. Fields, in order: V gene, clone size, CDR3 protein. Where a row states a size, it is once, few, many or the class of an expanded clone; other rows omit it.

>TRBV7-8|NA
ASSRGTVQETQY
>TRBV2|NA
ASMTDRDAQPQH
>TRBV7-2|once
ASSLMWGGETQY
>TRBV19|NA
ASTSPGQGFAEAF
>TRBV12-3/TRBV12-4|NA
ASSPRTGVGYT
>TRBV30|once
AWSVLSNSPLH
>TRBV5-8|few
ASSSRQGKNSPLH
>TRBV7-8|NA
ASSLDWVRDTQY
>TRBV5-6|few
ASSFVGTKGNTIY
>TRBV5-1|NA
ASSPAGRATSTDTQY
>TRBV19|NA
ASSMTGPGELF
>TRBV6-5|NA
ASSYQPGVTGELF
>TRBV11-3|NA
ASSGQGAAYNSPLH
>TRBV19|NA
ASSSSTSGGKGEQF
>TRBV2|NA
ASSRGPEQY
>TRBV7-2|few
ASSSTGDQPQH
>TRBV28|few
ATPTGRGYGYT
>TRBV5-4|few
ASSLGAFMNTEAF
>TRBV5-5|NA
ASSSPGTGYSPLH
>TRBV6-5|NA
ASSLQGTNQPQH
>TRBV30|NA
AWSVKGVNTEAF